A selection of T cell receptor beta chains follows, all from one sample in a study of blood T cell repertoires in COVID-19. Produced via immunoSEQ multiplex PCR; TCRdb's table is partial and in-frame only. The table shows 180,000 or so clones, with around 80% occurring only once. Sequenced material: PBMCs or T cells enriched from blood (not recorded which). Every receptor here comes from a man between 50 and 59 years old who had recovered from COVID-19. The CDR3 runs from the conserved cysteine through the conserved F or W. Fields, in order: clone size, D gene, V gene, J gene, CDR3 protein, CDR3 DNA. The D gene is left open where the match is weak. A clone size is listed for some rows: how often the clone was seen (once, few, many), or a class if it is expanded.

many	-	TRBV27	TRBJ1-1	CASSTRPGGIPEAFF	TGTGCCAGCAGTACCCGACCCGGAGGCATCCCTGAAGCTTTCTTT
-	TRBD1	TRBV18	TRBJ2-1	CASSPNGQGRDEQFF	TGTGCCAGCTCACCAAACGGACAGGGTAGGGATGAGCAGTTCTTC
-	TRBD1	TRBV6-5	TRBJ1-2	CAIKSRGQGFGYTF	TGTGCCATTAAAAGCCGGGGACAGGGGTTTGGCTACACCTTC
once	TRBD1	TRBV7-6	TRBJ1-2	CASSPRQGYIQGYTF	TGTGCCAGCAGCCCCCGACAGGGGTACATACAGGGCTACACCTTC
-	-	TRBV7-9	TRBJ1-1	CASSSSDRNTEAFF	TGTGCCAGCAGCTCATCCGACAGGAACACTGAAGCTTTCTTT
-	-	TRBV5-1	TRBJ1-2	CASSLVRADYGYTF	TGCGCCAGCAGCTTGGTCAGGGCGGACTATGGCTACACCTTC
-	-	TRBV21-1	TRBJ2-7	CASSNGQESYEQYF	TGTGCCAGCAGCAACGGACAGGAATCCTACGAGCAGTACTTC
-	-	TRBV20-1	TRBJ2-1	CSASISGVRYNEQFF	TGCAGTGCTAGTATATCCGGAGTAAGGTACAATGAGCAGTTCTTC
-	TRBD1	TRBV3-1/TRBV3-2	TRBJ1-6	CASSQRSRGQNNSPLHF	TGTGCCAGCAGCCAAAGGTCAAGGGGACAGAATAATTCACCCCTCCACTTT
once	-	TRBV3-1/TRBV3-2	TRBJ1-1	CASSQGGRIEAFF	TGTGCCAGCAGCCAAGGGGGCAGGATTGAAGCTTTCTTT
-	-	TRBV19	TRBJ1-1	CASINDRRNTEAFF	TGTGCCAGTATTAATGACAGACGGAACACTGAAGCTTTCTTT
-	TRBD1	TRBV7-9	TRBJ1-1	CASSQDRRNTEAFF	TGTGCCAGCAGCCAGGACAGGAGGAACACTGAAGCTTTCTTT
-	-	TRBV12-3/TRBV12-4	TRBJ1-5	CASSSTGNQPQHF	TGTGCCAGCAGTTCCACAGGGAACCAGCCCCAGCATTTT
-	-	TRBV7-8	TRBJ1-2	CASSLEDSHTIYGYTF	TGTGCCAGCAGCTTAGAAGACAGCCATACCATCTATGGCTACACCTTC
few	-	TRBV4-2	TRBJ1-1	CASSDETAYTEAFF	TGTGCCAGCAGCGATGAAACAGCCTACACTGAAGCTTTCTTT
-	TRBD1	TRBV30	TRBJ1-6	CAWSTDRGFNNSPLHF	TGTGCCTGGAGTACGGACAGGGGATTTAATAATTCACCCCTCCACTTT
-	-	TRBV27	TRBJ2-5	CASSFSGTQETQYF	TGTGCCAGCAGTTTCTCCGGGACTCAGGAGACCCAGTACTTC
-	TRBD1	TRBV28	TRBJ1-1	CASSLGGGGEAFF	TGTGCCAGCAGTCTAGGGGGCGGCGGTGAAGCTTTCTTT
-	-	TRBV28	TRBJ2-7	CASSQREQYF	TGTGCCAGCAGTCAGCGGGAGCAGTACTTC
-	-	TRBV4-2	TRBJ1-1	CASSRYTGGTEAFF	TGTGCCAGCAGCCGGTACACCGGCGGTACTGAAGCTTTCTTT
once	-	TRBV12-5	TRBJ1-6	CASGLYPAGVQNSPLHF	TGTGCTAGTGGTTTGTACCCGGCAGGGGTACAGAATTCACCCCTCCACTTT
-	-	TRBV5-5	TRBJ2-5	CASSEIRAIGGTQYF	TGTGCCAGCAGCGAAATCCGGGCCATAGGAGGGACCCAGTACTTC
-	-	TRBV3-1/TRBV3-2	TRBJ2-7	CASSQASSYEQYF	TGTGCCAGCAGCCAAGCCAGCTCCTACGAGCAGTACTTC
-	-	TRBV28	TRBJ2-7	CASSFRGEAYEQYF	TGTGCCAGCAGTTTTCGCGGGGAAGCCTACGAGCAGTACTTC
-	-	TRBV7-9	TRBJ1-4	CASSPRVANEKLFF	TGTGCCAGCAGCCCCAGGGTTGCTAATGAAAAACTGTTTTTT
few	TRBD2	TRBV27	TRBJ2-1	CASRRAGNNEQFF	TGTGCCAGCAGAAGAGCGGGGAACAATGAGCAGTTCTTC
once	TRBD1	TRBV12-3/TRBV12-4	TRBJ2-2	CASNSGGIGELFF	TGTGCCAGCAACTCAGGGGGTATCGGGGAGCTGTTTTTT
few	-	TRBV6-2/TRBV6-3	TRBJ2-7	CASSYPIRTFSSYEQYF	TGTGCCAGCAGTTACCCGATTCGGACATTCTCCTCCTACGAGCAGTACTTC
-	-	TRBV9	TRBJ2-7	CASSVNSAGEQYF	TGTGCCAGCAGCGTAAATTCGGCAGGCGAGCAGTACTTC
-	-	TRBV18	TRBJ1-2	CASSPPYQVIDYTF	TGTGCCAGCTCACCACCGTACCAGGTCATCGACTACACCTTC
-	-	TRBV5-1	TRBJ1-2	CASSEQIDNYGYTF	TGCGCCAGCAGCGAACAGATTGATAACTATGGCTACACCTTC
-	-	TRBV3-1/TRBV3-2	TRBJ1-1	CASSQVLGASEAFF	TGTGCCAGCAGCCAAGTGCTGGGGGCGTCTGAAGCTTTCTTT
-	-	TRBV4-1	TRBJ2-3	CASSQVGAGSVTDTQYF	TGCGCCAGCAGCCAAGTCGGAGCCGGGTCTGTAACAGATACGCAGTATTTT
-	TRBD1	TRBV7-6	TRBJ1-1	CASSLGQGNTEAFF	TGTGCCAGCAGTCTCGGACAGGGGAACACTGAAGCTTTCTTT
-	TRBD1	TRBV3-1/TRBV3-2	TRBJ1-1	CASSRTGGNLNTEAFF	TGTGCCAGCAGTCGGACAGGGGGCAACCTGAACACTGAAGCTTTCTTT
-	-	TRBV5-1	TRBJ2-2	CASSKITENTGELFF	TGCGCCAGCAGCAAGATAACAGAGAACACCGGGGAGCTGTTTTTT
-	TRBD1	TRBV5-1	TRBJ1-2	CASRGTGTSLGYGYTF	TGCGCCAGCAGGGGGACAGGGACCTCCTTAGGGTATGGCTACACCTTC
once	-	TRBV28	TRBJ1-3	CASSLFGGVGNTIYF	TGTGCCAGCAGTTTATTTGGGGGCGTGGGAAACACCATATATTTT
-	-	TRBV3-1/TRBV3-2	TRBJ2-1	CASSHPGDNEQFF	TGTGCCAGCAGCCACCCCGGGGATAATGAGCAGTTCTTC
-	TRBD1	TRBV2	TRBJ1-5	CASRRQGQQPQHF	TGTGCCAGCCGAAGGCAGGGACAGCAGCCCCAGCATTTT
-	-	TRBV6-5	TRBJ2-7	CASSRYLSYEQYF	TGTGCCAGCTCTAGATACCTCTCCTACGAGCAGTACTTC
-	TRBD1	TRBV3-1/TRBV3-2	TRBJ1-5	CASSQTGGHSNQPQHF	TGTGCCAGCAGCCAGACAGGGGGGCATAGCAATCAGCCCCAGCATTTT
-	TRBD2	TRBV3-1/TRBV3-2	TRBJ2-7	CASRSQGAGVYEQYF	TGTGCCAGCAGGTCCCAGGGAGCGGGAGTTTACGAGCAGTACTTC
-	TRBD1	TRBV2	TRBJ1-5	CASSARAGTGNQPQHF	TGTGCCAGCAGTGCCCGGGCCGGGACAGGCAATCAGCCCCAGCATTTT
-	TRBD1	TRBV5-5	TRBJ1-3	CASSLDWTGLGRSGNTIYF	TGTGCCAGCAGCCTTGACTGGACAGGGCTCGGTCGGTCTGGAAACACCATATATTTT
few	TRBD1	TRBV19	TRBJ2-4	CASSTRTGATAKNIQYF	TGTGCCAGTAGTACCCGGACAGGGGCGACAGCCAAAAACATTCAGTACTTC
-	-	TRBV28	TRBJ1-1	CASSLFGPARATEAFF	TGTGCCAGCAGTTTATTTGGACCAGCCAGGGCCACTGAAGCTTTCTTT
-	-	TRBV5-1	TRBJ2-7	CASHPGNSGFNSYEQYF	TGCGCCAGCCATCCGGGGAATAGCGGTTTTAACTCCTACGAGCAGTACTTC
-	TRBD1	TRBV5-1	TRBJ2-1	CASSYRTGGNYNEQFF	TGCGCCAGCAGCTATCGGACAGGGGGCAACTACAATGAGCAGTTCTTC
-	TRBD1	TRBV10-1	TRBJ1-1	CASKWDRNRPEAFF	TGCGCCAGCAAATGGGACAGGAACCGTCCTGAAGCTTTCTTT
once	-	TRBV10-3	TRBJ1-3	CAISQDSGNTIYF	TGTGCCATCAGTCAAGACTCCGGAAACACCATATATTTT
-	-	TRBV30	TRBJ1-1	CAWSVPGARTTEAFF	TGTGCCTGGAGTGTACCAGGGGCGCGGACCACTGAAGCTTTCTTT
-	-	TRBV6-5	TRBJ2-3	CASTRRKQGDTQYF	TGTGCCAGCACCAGACGTAAACAGGGAGATACGCAGTATTTT